The 26 T cell receptor beta chains below come from one sample, sequenced in a study of OX40 agonist ivuxolimab in advanced cancers. TCRdb's copy holds only in-frame clones and misses some; the assay was immunoSEQ multiplex PCR. The table has under 100,000 clones, approximately 90% seen once; the top ten hold roughly 0.7%. The starting material was CD4+ or CD8+ T cells sorted from blood, obtained in a trial of the OX40 agonist ivuxolimab. Receptor source: an adult with an advanced solid tumor such as melanoma, head and neck, liver or kidney cancer.

The chain uses TRBV6-6 and TRBJ2-7; the match to TRBD1 covers 7 bases. There are 14 residues in the CDR3. Trimming cost V 2 bases and J 0 bases; bases outside gene matches: 1. Per germline, CDR1 MNHNY and CDR2 SVGAGI (reference sequence). In DNA form, the CDR3 reads TGTGCCAGCAGTTACGCAGGGGGCTCCTACGAGCAGTACTTC. Amino acids: CASSYAGGSYEQYF.

The V call is TRBV4-2, the J call TRBJ1-5; D uncertain. The CDR3 is made up of 16 amino acids. Germline values: CDR1 LGHNA, CDR2 YNFKEQ. The V end was cut by 4 bases, the J end by 0 bases, with 13 bases between. The DNA for the CDR3 is TGTGCCAGCAGCCTCCGACGGCTTAATAGCAATCAGCCCCAGCATTTT. Protein product: CASSLRRLNSNQPQHF.

The chain links TRBV27 to TRBJ2-7; the D gene is possibly TRBD1 (5 bases). Germline CDR1 is MNHEY and CDR2 is SMNVEV (reference sequence). Trimming took 6 bases from V and 4 from J, leaving 10 bases between them. This CDR3 is built from 12 residues. The DNA of the CDR3 is TGTGCCAGCAGATCCGACAGATACGAGCAGTACTTC. It codes for CASRSDRYEQYF.

The chain carries TRBV19 and TRBJ2-3, with a possible D match to TRBD1 (6 bases). Trimming cost V 6 bases and J 1 base, with 14 bases left between them. Per germline, CDR1 LNHDA and CDR2 SQIVND (reference sequence). The CDR3 extends over 15 amino acids. The CDR3 loop is CASRLRQARTDTQYF. The CDR3 coding sequence is TGTGCCAGTAGACTCAGACAGGCCCGCACAGATACGCAGTATTTT.

The V call is TRBV19, the J call TRBJ1-1; possibly TRBD1 for D (5 bases). The germline V gene encodes CDR1 LNHDA and CDR2 SQIVND (reference sequence). The CDR3 has 17 residues. The ends were cut back, 5 bases at V and 0 bases at J, with 19 bases in the middle. CDR3: CASSSPRGGDLNTEAFF. CDR3 DNA sequence: TGTGCCAGTAGTTCGCCTCGGGGCGGCGACTTGAACACTGAAGCTTTCTTT.

This chain uses TRBV7-9 with TRBJ2-2; the match to TRBD1 covers 7 bases. Losses at the gene ends were 6 bases for V and 0 bases for J; bases not matched to a gene: 4. The CDR3 sequence is 15 residues long. Germline V gives CDR1 SEHNR, CDR2 FQNEAQ (reference sequence). Here the CDR3 DNA reads TGTGCCAGCAGGTCCGGGACAGCGAACACCGGGGAGCTGTTTTTT. Protein product: CASRSGTANTGELFF.

This clone was detected once. The chain is built from TRBV5-1 and TRBJ2-2; 8 bases map to TRBD1. This CDR3 has 16 residues. V lost 2 bases, J lost 3 bases, and 6 bases stayed unmatched. Per germline, CDR1 SGHRS and CDR2 YFSETQ. CDR3 sequence reads: CASSFLTGEDTGELFF. CDR3 bases: TGCGCCAGCAGCTTCTTGACAGGGGAGGACACCGGGGAGCTGTTTTTT.

The V and J genes are TRBV5-8 and TRBJ1-1, with no clear D. The CDR3 length is 11 residues. V lost 1 base to trimming and J lost 10 bases, with 8 bases between them. Germline values: CDR1 SGHTS, CDR2 YDEGEE. DNA of the CDR3: TGTGCCAGCAGCTTGTACAGTGCAGCTTTCTTT. Amino acid sequence: CASSLYSAAFF.

V and J are TRBV29-1 and TRBJ1-2, with D unclear. CDR1 and CDR2 from the germline V gene are SQVTM and ANQGSEA. CDR3 length equals 9 residues. V was cut by 3 bases and J by 10 bases, with 6 bases left in between. Here the CDR3 reads CSVDLAYTF. For the CDR3, the DNA is TGCAGCGTTGATTTGGCCTACACCTTC.

The chain couples TRBV5-1 to TRBJ2-5; D remains ambiguous. CDR3 length: 15 residues. The germline V gene encodes CDR1 SGHRS and CDR2 YFSETQ. V shed 5 bases and J shed 1 base, with 15 bases lying between them. CDR3 sequence (DNA): TGCGCCAGCAGTAGGCTACCTACATTCCAAGAGACCCAGTACTTC. Amino acids: CASSRLPTFQETQYF.

This sequence joins TRBV6-5 and TRBJ1-4; D not resolved. Germline V CDR1 and CDR2: MNHEY, SVGAGI. V lost 5 bases, J lost 7 bases, and 11 bases lay in between. The CDR3 extends over 13 amino acids. The CDR3 nucleotides read TGTGCCAGCAGTCTCCGGGGAGGTGAAAAACTGTTTTTT. Protein sequence: CASSLRGGEKLFF.

V usage is TRBV2 and J usage is TRBJ2-3; TRBD2 aligns across 11 bases. Germline CDR1 and CDR2: SNHLY and FYNNEI. The V and J ends lost 8 bases and 6 bases, in that order; junction bases with no gene match: 13. This CDR3 is built from 16 residues. CDR3 nucleotide sequence: TGTGCCAGCTCAGACCGACTAGCGGGGTCCGGGGATACGCAGTATTTT. Its translation: CASSDRLAGSGDTQYF.

The gene calls are TRBV30 and TRBJ1-2; D unresolved. CDR3 length equals 13 residues. CDR1 is GTSNPN, CDR2 SVGIG, per germline (reference sequence). V was cut by 2 bases and J by 8 bases, with 15 bases left in between. The CDR3 nucleotides are TGTGCCTGGAGTAGTTTGTTGGGGTACGGCTACACCTTC. Its protein is CAWSSLLGYGYTF.

Only a few counts were recorded for this clone. The V and J genes are TRBV4-1 and TRBJ1-2; D might be TRBD1 (5 bases). V gave up 1 base and J gave up 7 bases, with 19 bases separating them. The V gene's germline CDR1 is MGHRA and CDR2 YSYEKL. There are 16 residues in the CDR3. The CDR3 loop reads CASSQVNPGLRSGYTF. The CDR3 nucleotides are TGCGCCAGCAGCCAAGTCAATCCAGGGTTAAGGAGTGGCTACACCTTC.

The chain joins TRBV11-3 to TRBJ2-1, with D unresolved. The length of the CDR3 is 12 residues. CDR1 SGHNT and CDR2 YENEEA come from the germline V gene. Deletions cut 5 bases from V and 5 bases from J, with 7 bases between. This chain's CDR3 is CASSPDDNEQFF. In DNA, the CDR3 is TGTGCCAGCAGCCCGGACGACAATGAGCAGTTCTTC.

This sequence joins TRBV2 and TRBJ2-7; D possibly corresponds to TRBD2 (6 bases). The CDR3 runs 12 residues. Germline V CDR1 and CDR2: SNHLY, FYNNEI. V was pared by 6 bases and J by 1 base, with 7 bases between. CDR3 in amino acids: CASREGSYEQYF. CDR3 in DNA: TGTGCCAGCAGGGAGGGATCCTACGAGCAGTACTTC.

The V gene is TRBV20-1, the J gene TRBJ2-7; D gene uncertain. CDR1 is DFQATT and CDR2 is SNEGSKA in the germline V gene (reference sequence). The CDR3 sequence is 11 residues long. Trimming took off 1 base at V and 3 bases at J, with 4 bases between the two ends. CDR3 nucleotide sequence: TGCAGTGCTAGAGGGGTCTACGAGCAGTACTTC. The encoded protein is CSARGVYEQYF.

The CDR3 coding sequence is TGTGCCAGCAGCGTGGGTCTAAGCTCCTACGAGCAGTACTTC. This translates into CASSVGLSSYEQYF. The rearrangement joins TRBV9 to TRBJ2-7; the D is unclear. The CDR3 spans 14 residues. V dropped 2 bases and J dropped 0 bases, with 9 bases sitting between them. Germline V lookup: CDR1 SGDLS, CDR2 YYNGEE.

The J gene is TRBJ2-7, the V gene TRBV27; 9 bases line up with TRBD1. CDR1 and CDR2 (germline): MNHEY, SMNVEV (reference sequence). The CDR3 spans 15 residues. Trimming at V came to 4 bases and at J to 2 bases, leaving 6 bases not matched to a gene. The CDR3 loop is CASSSPGQGPYEQYF. CDR3 sequence (DNA): TGTGCCAGCAGTTCCCCGGGACAGGGTCCCTACGAGCAGTACTTC.

The V call is TRBV5-1, the J call TRBJ1-1; a weak D match, TRBD1 (5 bases). This CDR3 is built from 13 residues. Germline lookup yields CDR1 SGHRS and CDR2 YFSETQ. Trimming pared 5 bases from V and 4 bases from J, leaving 12 bases between. DNA for the CDR3: TGCGCCAGCAGTGCAGGGCGAGGCACTGAAGCTTTCTTT. As protein: CASSAGRGTEAFF.

The chain is built from TRBV15 and TRBJ2-1; TRBD1 or TRBD2 may be the D gene (7 bases each). This CDR3 has 15 amino acids. From germline, CDR1 is LNHNV and CDR2 YYDKDF (reference sequence). Trimming shortened V by 3 bases and J by 9 bases, and 18 bases separated the two germline ends. This CDR3 is CATSRDRSSGFEQFF. The CDR3 DNA sequence: TGTGCCACCAGCAGGGACAGGTCTAGCGGCTTTGAGCAGTTCTTC.

V is TRBV7-9 and J is TRBJ2-1, with D possibly being TRBD1 (7 bases). There are 17 residues in the CDR3. Germline V lookup: CDR1 SEHNR, CDR2 FQNEAQ (reference sequence). V shed 5 bases and J shed 8 bases, with 25 bases lying between them. Here the CDR3 DNA reads TGTGCCAGCAGCCCCCCGGGCAGGGGGGCATTTAGCGATGAGCAGTTCTTC. Amino acids: CASSPPGRGAFSDEQFF.

V and J are TRBV9 and TRBJ1-3, with D possibly being TRBD1 (5 bases). Trimming took 0 bases from V and 2 from J, leaving 12 bases between them. The CDR3 has 16 residues. Per germline, CDR1 SGDLS and CDR2 YYNGEE. DNA of the CDR3: TGTGCCAGCAGCGTAGGCGGCCGGGGACCTGGAAACACCATATATTTT. This sequence encodes CASSVGGRGPGNTIYF.

V gene TRBV29-1 combines with J gene TRBJ2-5, with D possibly being TRBD1 (5 bases). The CDR3 is 13 amino acids. The germline V gene has CDR1 SQVTM and CDR2 ANQGSEA. Trimming pared 3 bases from V and 3 bases from J, leaving 11 bases between. In DNA, the CDR3 is TGCAGCGTTGATCAGGGATCGGAAGAGACCCAGTACTTC. Translated, it gives CSVDQGSEETQYF.

This chain joins TRBV19 and TRBJ1-1; 7 bases align to TRBD1. CDR1 and CDR2 (germline): LNHDA, SQIVND (reference sequence). The junction had 13 bases not matched to a gene; V was cut back by 10 bases and J by 5 bases. CDR3 size: 14 residues. CDR3 sequence: CATSWDSESTEAFF. For the CDR3, the DNA is TGTGCCACCTCCTGGGACAGCGAGTCGACTGAAGCTTTCTTT.

The chain links TRBV7-8 to TRBJ1-5; TRBD1 agrees at 7 bases. This CDR3 is built from 17 residues. Per germline, CDR1 SGHVS and CDR2 FQNEAQ. The V and J ends lost 1 base and 2 bases, in that order; junction bases with no gene match: 8. This CDR3 is CASSLVLDGQGNQPQHF. The CDR3 DNA is TGTGCCAGCAGCTTAGTATTGGATGGACAGGGCAATCAGCCCCAGCATTTT.